This entry lists 29 T cell receptor beta chains sequenced from one sample in a study of CD8 T cells in ankylosing spondylitis. Overall study findings and caveats: A motif of under ten highly homologous TCR beta variants was seen as apparently characteristic of ankylosing spondylitis blood.

What these receptors recognize is not known. TCRdb recomputed calls from the 5' RACE reads with MiXCR, one row per CDR3 protein. The table has about 210,000 distinct CDR3 sequences, around 6.6% seen once. Sequencing was done on a sample of blood, either unsorted or a sorted T cell fraction (not recorded which). The receptors here all came from a male donor with ankylosing spondylitis.

CDR3 sequence: CASESYEQYF. The CDR3 DNA sequence: TGTGCCAGCGAGTCCTACGAGCAGTACTTC. The rearrangement joins TRBV2 to TRBJ2-7; D call uncertain. V lost 8 bases and J lost 1, with 3 bases in between. Germline CDR1 reads SNHLY; CDR2 reads FYNNEI. The CDR3 sequence is 10 residues long.

This clonotype was counted at least ten times. This rearrangement joins TRBV29-1 to TRBJ2-6; the D gene could be TRBD1 or TRBD2 (5 bases each). CDR3 length equals 16 residues. The V gene lost 5 bases and the J gene lost 4 bases, with 18 bases spanning the gap. Germline V gene lookup returns CDR1 SQVTM and CDR2 ANQGSEA. The CDR3 nucleotides are TGCAGCGTTTGGGGGACCTACGGATCCGGGGCCAACGTCCTGACTTTC. Translating it yields CSVWGTYGSGANVLTF.

This clonotype has a count of ten or more. The chain couples TRBV3-1 to TRBJ2-7; TRBD1 matches 8 bases. Germline CDR1 reads LGHDT; CDR2 reads YNNKEL (reference sequence). The CDR3 loop spans 14 amino acids. V shed 5 bases and J 5 bases; nucleotides not matched to a gene: 8. Here the CDR3 reads CASSEEDRVDEQYF. CDR3 sequence (DNA): TGTGCCAGCAGCGAGGAGGACAGGGTAGACGAGCAGTACTTC.

This clonotype was picked up many times. This chain joins TRBV20-1 and TRBJ2-4; 7 bases are a match to TRBD1. Germline loops: CDR1 DFQATT, CDR2 SNEGSKA (reference sequence). The CDR3 runs to 13 residues. V was pared by 4 bases and J by 2 bases, with 2 bases of the junction left unmatched. The CDR3 nucleotides are TGCAGTGCTACGGGACAGACCAAAAACATTCAGTACTTC. This encodes CSATGQTKNIQYF.

The table lists this clonotype with many counts. This sequence joins TRBV9 and TRBJ2-3; 13 bases are a match to TRBD2. The germline V gene has CDR1 SGDLS and CDR2 YYNGEE. The V gene end was trimmed by 4 bases and the J gene end by 3 bases; junction bases not matched to a gene: 5. CDR3 size: 16 residues. The CDR3 sequence: CASSHRTSGRTDTQYF. CDR3 in DNA: TGTGCCAGCAGCCATAGGACTAGCGGGAGAACAGATACGCAGTATTTT.

This clonotype has only a few counts. CDR3 DNA sequence: TGTGCCAGCAGTTTAGAGGTAGCGGGTGTGGATACGCAGTATTTT. This gives the protein CASSLEVAGVDTQYF. The gene calls are TRBV28 and TRBJ2-3, with 7 positions matching TRBD2. The CDR3 loop spans 15 amino acids. The V and J ends lost 2 bases and 6 bases, in that order; junction bases with no gene match: 8. Germline CDR1 is MDHEN and CDR2 is SYDVKM.

This clonotype occurred a few times. The chain combines TRBV5-4 with TRBJ2-1, with D possibly TRBD1 on 5 matching bases. The ends were cut back, 3 bases at V and 2 bases at J, with 12 bases in the middle. This CDR3 contains 15 residues. Germline CDR1 reads SGHNT; CDR2 reads YYREEE (reference sequence). CDR3 residues: CASSSNRLPYNEQFF. As DNA, the CDR3 is TGTGCCAGCAGCTCAAACAGGCTACCCTACAATGAGCAGTTCTTC.

The rearrangement links TRBV20-1 to TRBJ1-1; the D gene is possibly TRBD1 (6 bases). The germline CDR1 and CDR2 sequences are DFQATT and SNEGSKA (reference sequence). V was trimmed by 7 bases and J by 2 bases, leaving 14 bases between them. CDR3 length: 13 residues. This CDR3 reads CSGPRGANTEAFF. CDR3 coding DNA: TGCAGTGGCCCAAGGGGGGCAAACACTGAAGCTTTCTTT.

This clonotype was detected ten times or more. This chain connects TRBV14 to TRBJ2-7; tentatively, D is TRBD2 (6 bases). Germline V gene data show CDR1 as SGHDN and CDR2 as FVKESK. This CDR3 is built from 14 residues. Trimming left V 0 bases short and J 6 bases short, with 12 bases between. The CDR3 here is CASSQDSGALEQYF. The CDR3 DNA is TGTGCCAGCAGCCAAGATTCGGGAGCCCTCGAGCAGTACTTC. The full variable domain, rest sourced from reference TRBV14 and TRBJ2-7, is EAGVTQFPSHSVIEKGQTVTLRCDPISGHDNLYWYRRVMGKEIKFLLHFVKESKQDESGMPNNRFLAERTGGTYSTLKVQPAELEDSGVYFCASSQDSGALEQYFGPGTRLTVT.

In this sample, this clonotype turned up many times. The chain employs TRBV12-3 or TRBV12-4 and TRBJ2-5; unclear D gene. Trimming pared 3 bases from V and 6 bases from J, leaving 11 bases between. The CDR3 is made up of 13 amino acids. The CDR3 here is CASSLSVLKTQYF. In DNA form, the CDR3 reads TGTGCCAGCAGTTTGAGTGTTCTGAAGACCCAGTACTTC.

This clonotype was seen repeatedly, ten times or more. V and J are TRBV3-1 and TRBJ2-7, with D possibly matching TRBD2 (6 bases). V gave up 4 bases and J gave up 2 bases, with 18 bases separating them. This CDR3 contains 16 residues. Germline loops: CDR1 LGHDT, CDR2 YNNKEL (reference sequence). This chain's CDR3 is CASSLTSSVSPYEQYF. The CDR3 DNA reads TGTGCCAGCAGCCTAACCTCTAGCGTATCCCCCTACGAGCAGTACTTC.

This clonotype occurred many times. The chain couples TRBV2 to TRBJ2-6; D may be TRBD1 (5 bases). Per the germline V gene, CDR1 is SNHLY and CDR2 is FYNNEI. V was clipped by 8 bases and J by 7 bases, with 12 bases between them. The length of the CDR3 is 13 residues. The DNA of the CDR3 is TGTGCCAGCGAAAACAGGTTAGCCAACGTCCTGACTTTC. It codes for CASENRLANVLTF.

This clonotype has a count of ten or more. The gene calls are TRBV20-1 and TRBJ2-7, with TRBD2 as a possible D gene (5 bases). This CDR3 region has 13 residues. Trimming cost V 6 bases and J 2 bases, with 14 bases left between them. The germline CDR1 and CDR2 sequences are DFQATT and SNEGSKA (reference sequence). The CDR3: CSAGEGRTYEQYF. The DNA of the CDR3 is TGCAGTGCAGGTGAGGGCCGCACCTACGAGCAGTACTTC.

The CDR3 region is CASSLDVQGGEQFF. The DNA for the CDR3 is TGTGCCAGCAGCTTAGACGTACAAGGGGGCGAGCAGTTCTTC. V is TRBV13 and J is TRBJ2-1, with TRBD1 matching 7 bases. In germline, CDR1 is PRHDT, CDR2 FYEKMQ (reference sequence). This CDR3 has 14 amino acids. With 1 base clipped from V and 10 bases from J, the junction kept 7 bases outside the gene matches.

The chain joins TRBV7-2 to TRBJ2-7, with D possibly TRBD2 on 6 matching bases. The CDR3 has 14 amino acids. Germline lookup yields CDR1 SGHTA and CDR2 FQGNSA. The V end was cut by 5 bases, the J end by 7 bases, with 18 bases between. The CDR3 is CASSLLAISHEQYF. For the CDR3, the DNA is TGTGCCAGCAGCCTACTAGCAATATCCCATGAGCAGTACTTC.

In this sample, this clonotype turned up many times. V gene TRBV3-1 combines with J gene TRBJ1-2; 7 nucleotides match TRBD1. The CDR3 extends over 17 amino acids. CDR1 is LGHDT, CDR2 YNNKEL, per germline (reference sequence). Trimming at V came to 3 bases and at J to 2 bases, leaving 12 bases not matched to a gene. The CDR3 loop reads CASSHVDRDSLNYGYTF. The DNA of the CDR3 is TGTGCCAGCAGCCATGTCGACCGGGACAGCCTAAACTATGGCTACACCTTC.

The table lists this clonotype with a few counts. This chain uses TRBV5-5 with TRBJ1-5, with D perhaps TRBD1 (5 bases). Trimming stripped 1 base from V and 11 bases from J, with 10 bases between. Germline V gene sequence: CDR1 SGHKS, CDR2 YYEKEE (reference sequence). The CDR3 contains 12 residues. The CDR3 sequence: CASSLTGKAQHF. The CDR3 region has the DNA TGTGCCAGCAGCTTGACAGGAAAGGCCCAGCATTTT.

As concerns this clonotype: It may be a read error: a sequence one base away is much more abundant. J is TRBJ2-7 and V is TRBV28, with TRBD1 matching over 8 bases. This CDR3 has 15 amino acids. Germline V gene data show CDR1 as MDHEN and CDR2 as SYDVKM. The chain's CDR3 is CASRYGDRRADEQCF. The CDR3 DNA reads as TGTGCCAGCAGGTACGGGGACAGGAGGGCTGACGAGCAGTGCTTC.

In this sample, this clonotype turned up many times. The chain is built from TRBV5-1 and TRBJ2-7; perhaps TRBD2 as D (5 bases). Trimming cost V 0 bases and J 2 bases, with 6 bases left between them. The CDR3 runs to 13 residues. Germline CDR1 SGHRS, CDR2 YFSETQ. The CDR3 sequence is CASSLDGTYEQYF. In DNA, the CDR3 is TGCGCCAGCAGCTTGGACGGGACCTACGAGCAGTACTTC.

This clonotype was counted many times. This sequence joins TRBV6-2 or TRBV6-3 and TRBJ2-5; 10 bases agree with TRBD2. This CDR3 comprises 15 residues. V lost 5 bases and J lost 2; bases outside the gene matches: 5. CDR1 and CDR2 from the germline V gene are MNHEY and SVGEGT. DNA of the CDR3: TGTGCCAGCAGTCCCTTAGCGGGGGGTCAAGAGACCCAGTACTTC. This encodes CASSPLAGGQETQYF.

This clonotype was seen more than once but under ten times. V gene TRBV4-1 combines with J gene TRBJ2-1, with D maybe TRBD1 (6 bases). This CDR3 contains 16 residues. V shed 4 bases and J shed 4 bases, with 17 bases lying between them. CDR1 is MGHRA and CDR2 is YSYEKL in the germline V gene. As DNA, the CDR3 is TGCGCCAGCAGCCCGAGAATAGGACAGTCTTACAATGAGCAGTTCTTC. Its protein product is CASSPRIGQSYNEQFF.

This clonotype was detected many times. This rearrangement joins TRBV28 to TRBJ2-1; D is ambiguous. CDR3 length: 10 residues. Germline-derived CDR1 and CDR2 are MDHEN and SYDVKM. V lost 8 bases and J lost 9, with 8 bases in between. As DNA, the CDR3 is TGTGCCAGCGGAAGACTTGAGCAGTTCTTC. Its translation: CASGRLEQFF.

This clonotype was detected many times. The gene calls are TRBV29-1 and TRBJ2-5; D gene uncertain. The CDR3 is made up of 13 amino acids. The V end was cut by 7 bases, the J end by 0 bases, with 12 bases between. Per the germline V gene, CDR1 is SQVTM and CDR2 is ANQGSEA. As DNA, the CDR3 is TGCAGCGGCTCCCTTGGATACCAAGAGACCCAGTACTTC. This codes for CSGSLGYQETQYF.

This clonotype was seen ten or more times. The rearrangement uses TRBV6-4 and TRBJ2-6; unclear D gene. V was shortened by 5 bases and J by 1 base, with 24 bases between the two germline ends. The CDR3 sequence is 20 residues long. Germline lookup yields CDR1 MRHNA and CDR2 SNTAGT. The CDR3 loop is CASSRLGYRVILSGANVLTF. The CDR3 bases are TGTGCCAGCAGTCGCCTCGGGTATAGAGTAATTCTTTCTGGGGCCAACGTCCTGACTTTC.

The table lists this clonotype with many counts. The rearrangement joins TRBV4-3 to TRBJ2-1; 14 nucleotides line up with TRBD2. The V segment lost 4 bases and the J segment 7 bases; nucleotides outside the gene matches: 6. The CDR3 loop spans 16 amino acids. The germline CDR1 and CDR2 sequences are LGHNA and YSLEER. The CDR3 protein is CASSPGLAGGGNEQFF. CDR3 coding DNA: TGCGCCAGCAGCCCTGGACTAGCGGGAGGTGGAAATGAGCAGTTCTTC.

This clonotype came up many times. The CDR3 DNA follows: TGTGCCAGCAGCTTATCTTCAGGGGGCCATGAGCAGTTCTTC. This translates into CASSLSSGGHEQFF. The rearrangement uses TRBV7-6 and TRBJ2-1; 8 nucleotides align to TRBD1. V lost 2 bases and J lost 8; bases outside the gene matches: 5. Germline V lookup: CDR1 SGHVS, CDR2 FNYEAQ. The CDR3 sequence is 14 residues long.

This clonotype was seen many times. This chain uses TRBV9 with TRBJ2-3; D may be TRBD1 (6 bases). Per the germline V gene, CDR1 is SGDLS and CDR2 is YYNGEE. The length of the CDR3 is 15 residues. V lost 0 bases and J lost 0, with 8 bases in between. Here the CDR3 DNA reads TGTGCCAGCAGCGTAGAAGGGGGAAGCACAGATACGCAGTATTTT. Protein sequence: CASSVEGGSTDTQYF.

This clonotype appeared many times. V usage is TRBV5-1 and J usage is TRBJ2-7; no reliable D call. This CDR3 region has 13 residues. Germline CDR1 and CDR2: SGHRS and YFSETQ. Trimming removed 0 bases at V and 1 base at J, with 5 bases between. In nucleotides, the CDR3 is TGCGCCAGCAGCTTGGTCCAGTCCTACGAGCAGTACTTC. It specifies CASSLVQSYEQYF.

This clonotype has at least ten counts. The rearrangement uses TRBV11-3 and TRBJ2-1; 11 bases fit TRBD2. This CDR3 spans 22 amino acids. The J segment lost 0 bases and the V segment lost 1 base, leaving 17 bases of the junction unmatched. Germline loops: CDR1 SGHNT, CDR2 YENEEA. CDR3 coding DNA: TGTGCCAGCAGCTTAGTTTACTACACTAGACTTAGCGGGAGGGACTCCTACAATGAGCAGTTCTTC. Protein product: CASSLVYYTRLSGRDSYNEQFF. Full variable domain (remainder filled in from reference TRBV11-3 and TRBJ2-1): EAGVVQSPRYKIIEKKQPVAFWCNPISGHNTLYWYLQNLGQGPELLIRYENEEAVDDSQLPKDRFSAERLKGVDSTLKIQPAELGDSAVYLCASSLVYYTRLSGRDSYNEQFFGPGTRLTVL.